Listed here are 8 T cell receptor beta chains from one sample, sequenced in a study of cytomegalovirus exposure and HLA in healthy donors. 13 Jbeta primers and 60 Vbeta primers were used for the PCR. Measured with immunoSEQ multiplex PCR; TCRdb has only the in-frame clones, and not every one. The table records roughly 240,000 clones, 82% of them present only once. Specimen: PBMCs. These receptors came from a woman in her thirties or forties in good health and CMV-seropositive.

The chain combines TRBV7-3 with TRBJ1-6, with D maybe TRBD1 (5 bases). Germline V lookup: CDR1 SGHTA, CDR2 FQGTGA. V was clipped by 2 bases and J by 5 bases, with 10 bases between them. This CDR3 comprises 15 residues. The CDR3 nucleotides read TGTGCCAGCAGCTTACAGGGTTTCGATAATTCACCCCTCCACTTT. Translated: CASSLQGFDNSPLHF.

The chain carries TRBV28 and TRBJ1-5; TRBD1 aligns across 10 bases. The CDR3 is made up of 16 amino acids. The germline V gene has CDR1 MDHEN and CDR2 SYDVKM. Germline trimming cut 6 bases from V and 8 bases from J; bases unmatched to any gene: 13. CDR3 region: CASSTTGTGASEPQHF. The CDR3 region has the DNA TGTGCCAGCAGCACAACCGGGACAGGGGCAAGTGAGCCCCAGCATTTT.

The chain links TRBV6-6 to TRBJ1-2; D call uncertain. Germline V gives CDR1 MNHNY, CDR2 SVGAGI (reference sequence). Trimming pared 0 bases from V and 4 bases from J, leaving 3 bases between. The CDR3 has 12 amino acids. CDR3 protein: CASSYSLYGYTF. CDR3 DNA sequence: TGTGCCAGCAGTTACTCCCTCTATGGCTACACCTTC.

This clone has just one count. The rearrangement uses TRBV6-5 and TRBJ2-7; 12 nucleotides line up with TRBD2. Germline V lookup: CDR1 MNHEY, CDR2 SVGAGI. CDR3 length equals 16 residues. V trimming: 2 bases; J trimming: 3 bases; junction bases outside the gene matches: 5. The DNA for the CDR3 is TGTGCCAGCAGTTACCATTTACTAGCGGGAGGCTACGAGCAGTACTTC. It yields the protein CASSYHLLAGGYEQYF.

The chain has TRBV5-3 and TRBJ1-3; D remains unclear. TRBV5-3 is flagged as an ORF with uncertain function. V was pared by 0 bases and J by 0 bases, with 7 bases between. This CDR3 has 15 residues. In nucleotides, the CDR3 is TGTGCCAGAAGCTTGGAACGGGGCTCTGGAAACACCATATATTTT. Its translation: CARSLERGSGNTIYF.

To note about this clone: The sample holds other DNA sequences that translate to the same CDR3. The V gene is TRBV27, the J gene TRBJ1-2; no definite D call. The CDR3 has 13 residues. The germline V and J ends were trimmed by 5 bases and 2 bases, with 9 bases remaining between them. Germline CDR1 MNHEY, CDR2 SMNVEV (reference sequence). CDR3: CASSRTGNYGYTF. CDR3 coding DNA: TGTGCCAGCAGTCGGACGGGGAACTATGGCTACACCTTC.

The chain employs TRBV4-2 and TRBJ2-3; TRBD2 matches 14 bases. There are 16 residues in the CDR3. The germline V gene encodes CDR1 LGHNA and CDR2 YNFKEQ. Unmatched junction bases numbered 3, after V lost 4 bases and J lost 3 bases. The CDR3 spells CASSPGLAGGTDTQYF. CDR3 nucleotide sequence: TGTGCCAGCAGCCCCGGACTAGCGGGGGGAACAGATACGCAGTATTTT.

The CDR3: CASSPAGGRGQFF. The DNA of the CDR3 is TGCGCCAGCAGTCCGGCAGGGGGACGCGGGCAGTTCTTC. The V and J genes are TRBV23-1 and TRBJ2-1; 7 bases are shared with TRBD1. Being an ORF, TRBV23-1 has a function that is uncertain. The CDR3 covers 13 residues. V lost 4 bases and J lost 12; bases outside the gene matches: 9.